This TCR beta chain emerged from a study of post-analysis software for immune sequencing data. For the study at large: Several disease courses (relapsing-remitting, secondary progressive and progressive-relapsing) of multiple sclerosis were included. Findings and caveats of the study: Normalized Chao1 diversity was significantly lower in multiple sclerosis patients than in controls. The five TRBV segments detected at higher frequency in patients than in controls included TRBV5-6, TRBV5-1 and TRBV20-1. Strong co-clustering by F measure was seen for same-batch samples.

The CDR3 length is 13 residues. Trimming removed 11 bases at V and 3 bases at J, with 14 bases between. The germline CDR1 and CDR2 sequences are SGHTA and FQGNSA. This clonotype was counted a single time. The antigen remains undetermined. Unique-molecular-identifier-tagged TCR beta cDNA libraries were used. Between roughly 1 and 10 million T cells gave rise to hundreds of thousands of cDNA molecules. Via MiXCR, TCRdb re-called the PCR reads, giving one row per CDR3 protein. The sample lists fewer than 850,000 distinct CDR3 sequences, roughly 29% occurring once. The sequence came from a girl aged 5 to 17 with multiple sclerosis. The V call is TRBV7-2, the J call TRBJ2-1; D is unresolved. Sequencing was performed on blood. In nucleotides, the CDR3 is TGTGCCTGCGACACGGTGAACTACAATGAGCAGTTCTTC. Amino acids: CACDTVNYNEQFF.